This T cell receptor (beta chain) was documented in a study of OX40 agonist ivuxolimab in advanced cancers. For the study at large: Dose-escalation patients were diagnosed with hepatocellular carcinoma, melanoma, renal cell cancer or head and neck cancer. Study findings and constraints: CD8+ T cells were the subset that, on average, had more expanded clones than CD4+. The antigens recognized by the expanded peripheral T cells, that is their antigen specificity, were not determined. At doses 0.1 to 3.0 mg/kg, CD4+ and CD8+ clones expanded.

The V gene's germline CDR1 is LNHDA and CDR2 SQIVND (reference sequence). J was trimmed by 8 bases and V by 5 bases; bases with no gene match: 11. This CDR3 spans 15 amino acids. Clones were read by immunoSEQ multiplex PCR, and TCRdb kept only the in-frame ones, dropping some. The sample carries about 38,000 clones, about 82% recorded once. Regarding this clone: As yet, its antigen is unknown.

The clonotype comes from an adult with an advanced solid tumor such as melanoma, head and neck, liver or kidney cancer. Sequencing used CD4+ or CD8+ T cells sorted from blood, obtained in a trial of the OX40 agonist ivuxolimab. This chain uses TRBV19 with TRBJ2-1; TRBD2 matches at 8 bases. The CDR3 here is CASSPREGLSDEQFF. In DNA form, the CDR3 reads TGTGCCAGTAGTCCCCGGGAGGGACTCTCCGATGAGCAGTTCTTC.